This T cell receptor (beta chain) appears in the sequencing data of a study of cytomegalovirus exposure and HLA in healthy donors (dated by TCRdb to between 2016 and 2019). As for the study more broadly: In an earlier analysis of 550 to 750 of the donors, under 300 Gb of sequence data and 90 million to 120 million unique TCR beta sequences from 150 million to 200 million T cells were reported. Around 330 gigabases of sequencing data and 75 million to 85 million unique TCR sequences made up an early release that covered 640 HLA-typed donors. The genetic ancestry cluster associated with self-reported Caucasian donors included around four fifths of the roughly 400 genotyped donors. The study aimed to test whether cataloging public T cell receptors could reveal signatures of past pathogen exposure. The study profiled the T cell repertoires of fewer than 850 subjects by immunosequencing and related them to cytomegalovirus serostatus. Besides the first cohort of hundreds of subjects, a separate validation cohort made up of about 120 different subjects was used. To predict cytomegalovirus infection status, the study brought together high-throughput TCR immunosequencing, statistical association of individual TCRs with disease status, and machine learning. A later analysis re-analyzed previously published TCR beta repertoires from 666 donors and added high-resolution HLA genotyping to study TCR occurrence patterns. Rather than using new phenotypic data, the later analysis identified candidate immune exposures from TCR beta sequences and from how often those sequences occurred across donors. In an earlier analysis of 587 of the donors, high-throughput TCR beta sequencing was used to judge whether each TCR beta V gene segment behaved as functional or pseudogenic. Donor age, sex, ethnicity and CMV serostatus were compiled alongside the repertoire data. A later genetic analysis used genome-wide SNP genotypes for about 60% of the 666 donors, treating that subset as a discovery cohort. Every repertoire in the discovery cohort had been generated on one and the same sequencing platform. Both class I and class II loci were covered by HLA typing, at four-digit resolution. Typing coverage varied by locus: roughly 629-640 donors for A, B, C, DRB1 and DQB1; more than 500 for DQA1; over 600 for DPA1; 450 to 480 for DPB1. Four or five DR-DQ haplotypes were handled as single units for association and clustering because linkage in the cohort was strong. Among some 400 genotyped donors of the cohort, an average of approximately 240,000 unique TCR beta nucleotide sequences were sequenced per donor, 15% to 20% of them non-productive.

Library preparation was by the immunoSEQ multiplex PCR assay. The multiplex PCR relied on a mix of 60 forward primers for TCR Vbeta segments and 13 reverse primers for TCR Jbeta segments. A multiplex PCR assay on genomic DNA amplified the CDR3 region of rearranged TCR beta genes. The Illumina HiSeq System was used to sequence the amplified TCR beta libraries as 87-base-pair reads. The study's own analysis went as follows. Across the 600 to 700 repertoires, a later analysis counted approximately 83 million unique TCR beta chains, approximately 12 million of which were shared by at least two donors. Raw reads were error-corrected and collapsed into unique sequences with a nearest-neighbor algorithm that merged closely related sequences to remove PCR and sequencing errors. V, D and J gene segments were assigned by aligning CDR3 sequences to IMGT reference sequences. Each retained sequence needed at least a six-nucleotide match to both a V gene segment and a J gene segment. Rearrangements were classified as productive when the CDR3 lacked stop codons and remained in frame with V and J, and all other rearrangements were classified as non-productive. CDR3 was defined according to IMGT convention as the region running from the second conserved V-encoded cysteine to the conserved J-encoded phenylalanine. In an earlier analysis of roughly 580 of the donors, sequences lacking an unambiguous match to a single V gene segment were excluded. An earlier analysis of a few hundred of the donors called V segments functional above 56.7% productive rearrangements and segregating when the between-donor standard deviation exceeded 5%. A statistical classification framework was built to diagnose cytomegalovirus status from the catalog of TCR beta chain sequences. V and J gene assignment, in a later analysis, came from comparing TCR nucleotide sequences with IMGT/GENE-DB human TR gene sequences. A later analysis assigned CDR3 sequences and most-parsimonious VDJ recombination scenarios with the TCRdist pipeline. In a later analysis, each TCR beta chain was defined by its CDR3 amino acid sequence together with its V-gene family, and reads without a unique V-gene family were excluded. As a way to deal with suspected cross-contamination and a sequencing artifact, a later analysis dropped 500 to 700 nucleotide sequences that were highly shared and had low generation probability. In a later analysis, a clonal expansion index for each public chain was calculated from normalized within-repertoire ranks of inferred template counts. Generation probabilities in a later analysis came from a VDJ recombination model fitted to out-of-frame rearrangements, and those results were checked against IGoR. In a later analysis, TCR-TCR, TCR-HLA and TCR-CMV co-occurrence was scored with hypergeometric tests, and a repertoire-size bias correction was applied to TCR pairs. False discovery rates were estimated in a later analysis by permuting HLA or CMV assignments 20 times. In a later analysis, co-occurring TCRs were grouped with DBSCAN, and TCRdist sequence similarity was added when clustering was performed within HLA-allele-positive subsets. Repertoires with fewer than 30,000 or more than 120,000 public chains, plus five repertoires with anomalous nucleotide sharing, were excluded from co-occurrence clustering. Here the immuneACCESS table is served through TCRdb, limited to in-frame sequences with V and J called. Missing clones are a known gap in these copies; in checked studies unresolved V genes cover under half, and the rest lacks a known reason. V and J calls and clone size come straight from that table; D and trimming were deduced from the DNA. This sample's records show some 120,000 clones. Clones ranked in the top ten supply 0.9% to 1.2% of the sample.

Beyond this particular receptor, the publication reports: A later analysis found that TCR association rates varied across HLA loci, with DRB1 alleles showing the most associated TCRs and HLA-C alleles the fewest. CMV serostatus was the only immune exposure information available for the cohort. V-gene and J-gene trimming of TCR beta chains was associated with a missense DCLRE1C variant in a later genetic analysis, and the association was replicated in an independent cohort. According to a later analysis, parvovirus B19, influenza, CMV and Epstein-Barr virus appeared linked to several top co-occurrence clusters. In vitro tests confirmed that a few of the cytomegalovirus-associated TCR beta chains recognize cytomegalovirus antigens. Correlated functional status among segregating V segments might be attributable to linkage disequilibrium, but an unknown experimental factor could not be ruled out. Specific HLA alleles were associated with 15,000 to 20,000 TCR beta sequences at a false discovery rate of 0.05 in a later analysis. The study listed approximately 150 TCR beta chains as associated with cytomegalovirus. According to a later genetic analysis, donors in an Asian-associated ancestry cluster had fewer N-insertions in productive TCRs than the approximately 670-donor mean. Across donors, most TCR sequences were observed very rarely, whereas some public TCRs were present in many individuals. In both the original and validation cohorts, the classifier was reported to diagnose cytomegalovirus status with high specificity and sensitivity. A further reported finding was that TCR beta sequences accurately predicted the HLA-A and HLA-B alleles for most subjects in the first cohort. In a later analysis, HLA-associated TCR beta chains were found to be more clonally expanded and to have lower generation probabilities than equally common non-associated chains. The presence/absence analyses assumed that sequencing depth was roughly uniform across donors, and that assumption may not be true. A cluster of highly shared sequence variants was judged likely to represent a technical artifact of the sequencing pipeline. Some IMGT-functional V segments, including TRBV6-2 and TRBV6-3, could not be told apart with the 87-base-pair reads, so those segments were excluded. According to a later analysis, most CMV-associated TCR beta chains appeared to be HLA-restricted, and the HLA associations seemed to be driven largely by CMV exposure. When HLA alleles, especially DR and DQ, strongly co-occurred, attributing TCR associations to individual alleles was difficult. HLA typing was unavailable for some donors at each locus, so association tests used only the typed subset. An earlier analysis of some 590 of the donors showed that most TCR beta V segments appeared in productive rearrangements either about 87% or about 30% of the time, which broadly matched IMGT annotations. According to the authors, the approach could potentially be generalized to other disease states and immunological phenotypes. Only TCR beta chains were sequenced in this cohort, and the absence of alpha or paired-chain data limited detectable features. About 17 rarely observed V segments, including chromosome 9 orphons, were excluded from the earlier analysis of approximately 500 of the donors because counts were too low.

Concerning this clone: Its specific antigen is unknown.

CDR1 and CDR2 are drawn from the germline V gene: MNHEY, SVGAGI. The CDR3 measures 15 amino acids from cysteine to phenylalanine. Only the CDR3 region is kept as DNA, spanning 45 bases read in frame from base 1. Deletion took 0 bases off V and 2 bases off J, with a span of 11 bases between the germline ends. The cohort comprised some 700 healthy bone marrow donors. At the time of sampling, every cohort member was nominally healthy, though immune exposures that went unrecorded were likely present. The donor tested CMV seronegative and was one of the 352 seronegative cohort members. Every donor gave a peripheral blood sample, and the peripheral blood mononuclear cells from that sample were used for TCR beta sequencing. The Qiagen DNeasy Blood Extraction Kit was used to extract genomic DNA from the blood cell samples.

The receptor chain draws on TRBV6-5 and TRBJ2-7, and perhaps TRBD2 as D gene, on 6 matching bases. This receptor was identified in a man aged 18 to 30 in good health and CMV-seronegative. The sequencing sample was made of PBMCs. In nucleotides, the sequence is TGTGCCAGCAGTTACTCTGGGCGGAGGGCCTACGAGCAGTACTTC. It translates as CASSYSGRRAYEQYF.